This TCR beta chain was observed in a study of blood T cell repertoires in COVID-19. Sequenced by immunoSEQ multiplex PCR; TCRdb stores in-frame clones only, minus some. The sample records 200,000 to 250,000 clones, 65% to 85% being singletons. The CDR3 extends over 15 amino acids. V lost 3 bases and J 4 bases, leaving 13 bases between the germline ends. Germline lookup yields CDR1 LGHDT and CDR2 YNNKEL (reference sequence). The V call is TRBV3-1 (or the pseudogene TRBV3-2), the J call TRBJ1-5; no clear D. The sequence was obtained from a man aged 45-65 years with active or convalescent COVID-19. Sequenced material: peripheral blood. The DNA of the CDR3 is TGTGCCAGCAGCCACGGACCGGGGAGAAATCAGCCCCAGCATTTT. Its protein is CASSHGPGRNQPQHF.